This T cell receptor beta chain was observed in a study of blood T cell repertoires in COVID-19. Study-wide context: COVID-19 samples, acute and convalescent, were from the United States, Italy and Spain. T cells, B-cell-depleted T cells, or PBMCs supplied cDNA or gDNA.

Profiling relied on immunoSEQ multiplex PCR, and the TCRdb table lists in-frame clones only, not all of them. The repertoire has under 350,000 clones, about 88% of them found once; the top ten carry 3.6%. The count of this clone is one. Sequencing was carried out using peripheral blood. This sequence was found in a man aged 18 to 29 with active or convalescent COVID-19.

The CDR3 here is CASSGQGATSGNTIYF. The CDR3 coding sequence is TGCGCCAGCAGTGGACAGGGGGCCACCTCTGGAAACACCATATATTTT. The V and J genes are TRBV10-2 and TRBJ1-3, with TRBD1 matching over 10 bases. V lost 4 bases, J lost 0 bases, and 3 bases stayed unmatched. CDR3 size: 16 residues. CDR1 is WSHSY, CDR2 SAAADI, per germline.